These T cell receptor beta chains were read from a single sample in a study of blood T cell repertoires in COVID-19. Repertoires were generated with immunoSEQ multiplex PCR, while TCRdb's copy carries only in-frame clones and drops some. Among 300,000 to 400,000 clones listed, about 90% were seen once. The sequencing input was peripheral blood. The receptors shown here come from a woman aged 60-75 years with COVID-19, enrolled during active disease. Each CDR3 is given with its conserved first and last residue. The order of the fields is clone size, V gene, D gene, J gene, CDR3 protein, CDR3 DNA. D genes are given only for firm matches. Size values are once, few and many counts, or a class for expanded clones, and some rows have none.

clone size: .
V gene: TRBV12-5
D gene: TRBD1
J gene: TRBJ1-4
CDR3 protein: CASGGGGTGNEKLFF
CDR3 DNA: TGTGCTAGTGGTGGCGGGGGGACAGGGAATGAAAAACTGTTTTTT

clone size: .
V gene: TRBV5-1
D gene: .
J gene: TRBJ2-3
CDR3 protein: CASSLSAGPSTDTQYF
CDR3 DNA: TGCGCCAGCAGCTTATCTGCGGGGCCTAGCACAGATACGCAGTATTTT

clone size: few
V gene: TRBV12-3/TRBV12-4
D gene: .
J gene: TRBJ2-6
CDR3 protein: CASRQAGANVLTF
CDR3 DNA: TGTGCCAGCAGACAGGCTGGGGCCAACGTCCTGACTTTC

clone size: .
V gene: TRBV11-2
D gene: TRBD2
J gene: TRBJ2-5
CDR3 protein: CASSLLAGGETQYF
CDR3 DNA: TGTGCCAGCAGCTTACTAGCGGGGGGGGAGACCCAGTACTTC

clone size: .
V gene: TRBV9
D gene: .
J gene: TRBJ1-1
CDR3 protein: CASSRPGVNTEAFF
CDR3 DNA: TGTGCCAGCAGTAGGCCCGGGGTGAACACTGAAGCTTTCTTT

clone size: .
V gene: TRBV11-2
D gene: .
J gene: TRBJ1-2
CDR3 protein: CASSRGDWGYGYTF
CDR3 DNA: TGTGCCAGCAGCCGAGGGGACTGGGGGTATGGCTACACCTTC

clone size: .
V gene: TRBV11-2
D gene: .
J gene: TRBJ1-1
CDR3 protein: CASSLGKAGRKYTEAFF
CDR3 DNA: TGTGCCAGCAGCCTAGGGAAGGCAGGGAGGAAGTACACTGAAGCTTTCTTT

clone size: .
V gene: TRBV11-2
D gene: .
J gene: TRBJ2-7
CDR3 protein: CASSLDRGAYEQYF
CDR3 DNA: TGTGCCAGCAGCTTAGACAGGGGGGCTTACGAGCAGTACTTC

clone size: .
V gene: TRBV5-1
D gene: TRBD1
J gene: TRBJ2-7
CDR3 protein: CASSLEGQELYEQYF
CDR3 DNA: TGCGCCAGCAGCTTGGAGGGACAGGAGCTATACGAGCAGTACTTC

clone size: .
V gene: TRBV6-5
D gene: TRBD2
J gene: TRBJ2-7
CDR3 protein: CASSYSLAGSYEQYF
CDR3 DNA: TGTGCCAGCAGTTACTCGTTAGCGGGGAGCTACGAGCAGTACTTC

clone size: few
V gene: TRBV7-2
D gene: .
J gene: TRBJ1-4
CDR3 protein: CASSLATSEKLFF
CDR3 DNA: TGTGCCAGCAGCTTAGCGACATCAGAAAAACTGTTTTTT

clone size: .
V gene: TRBV5-1
D gene: .
J gene: TRBJ1-4
CDR3 protein: CASSLDPGSGEKLFF
CDR3 DNA: TGCGCCAGCAGCTTGGATCCGGGATCGGGGGAAAAACTGTTTTTT

clone size: .
V gene: TRBV9
D gene: TRBD1
J gene: TRBJ2-7
CDR3 protein: CASSALRDSEQYF
CDR3 DNA: TGTGCCAGCAGCGCACTCCGGGACAGCGAGCAGTACTTC

clone size: .
V gene: TRBV19
D gene: TRBD1
J gene: TRBJ2-7
CDR3 protein: CASSILGQDNEQYF
CDR3 DNA: TGTGCCAGTAGTATATTGGGACAGGACAACGAGCAGTACTTC

clone size: .
V gene: TRBV28
D gene: .
J gene: TRBJ1-2
CDR3 protein: CASSQGGGFPGGYTF
CDR3 DNA: TGTGCCAGCAGCCAAGGGGGGGGTTTTCCGGGTGGCTACACCTTC

clone size: .
V gene: TRBV7-2
D gene: .
J gene: TRBJ2-2
CDR3 protein: CASSLRGTGELFF
CDR3 DNA: TGTGCCAGCAGCCTCAGGGGCACCGGGGAGCTGTTTTTT

clone size: .
V gene: TRBV9
D gene: TRBD1
J gene: TRBJ2-1
CDR3 protein: CASSRDRVIDEQFF
CDR3 DNA: TGTGCCAGCAGCAGGGACAGGGTCATCGATGAGCAGTTCTTC

clone size: .
V gene: TRBV14
D gene: .
J gene: TRBJ2-3
CDR3 protein: CASSQTGPPRDTQYF
CDR3 DNA: TGTGCCAGCAGCCAAACAGGCCCGCCGCGCGATACGCAGTATTTT

clone size: .
V gene: TRBV6-5
D gene: .
J gene: TRBJ1-3
CDR3 protein: CASKRASGNTIYF
CDR3 DNA: TGTGCCAGCAAGCGGGCGTCGGGAAACACCATATATTTT

clone size: .
V gene: TRBV6-1
D gene: TRBD2
J gene: TRBJ2-7
CDR3 protein: CASSERLAEQYF
CDR3 DNA: TGTGCCAGCAGTGAGCGACTAGCGGAGCAGTACTTC

clone size: .
V gene: TRBV7-2
D gene: TRBD2
J gene: TRBJ2-2
CDR3 protein: CASSLMRRGDGTGELFF
CDR3 DNA: TGTGCCAGCAGCTTAATGCGGCGGGGGGACGGAACCGGGGAGCTGTTTTTT

clone size: .
V gene: TRBV6-5
D gene: TRBD2
J gene: TRBJ2-3
CDR3 protein: CASRLSGGRTDTQYF
CDR3 DNA: TGTGCCAGCAGACTTAGCGGGGGACGCACAGATACGCAGTATTTT

clone size: once
V gene: TRBV11-2
D gene: TRBD1
J gene: TRBJ2-7
CDR3 protein: CASSDRGNSYEQYF
CDR3 DNA: TGTGCCAGCAGCGACAGGGGTAACTCCTACGAGCAGTACTTC

clone size: .
V gene: TRBV28
D gene: .
J gene: TRBJ1-2
CDR3 protein: CASSFTPQGLDYGYTF
CDR3 DNA: TGTGCCAGCAGTTTCACTCCCCAGGGACTCGACTATGGCTACACCTTC

clone size: once
V gene: TRBV7-3
D gene: .
J gene: TRBJ2-7
CDR3 protein: CASSLGPTTYEQYF
CDR3 DNA: TGTGCCAGCAGCTTAGGTCCTACTACCTACGAGCAGTACTTC

clone size: few
V gene: TRBV6-1
D gene: TRBD1
J gene: TRBJ1-5
CDR3 protein: CASSEWTGNSNQPQHF
CDR3 DNA: TGTGCCAGCAGTGAATGGACAGGGAACAGCAATCAGCCCCAGCATTTT